This is a list of T cell receptor beta chains from one sample in a study of T cells in Graves' hyperthyroidism and ophthalmopathy. MiXCR was run by TCRdb on the multiplex PCR reads, yielding one entry per CDR3 protein. Seen here are roughly 560,000 distinct CDR3 sequences, about 15% observed once, and the top ten hold 3.5% to 4.5%. Source material: blood. Receptor source: a woman between 35 and 50 years old with Graves' ophthalmopathy. The CDR3 runs from the conserved cysteine through the conserved F or W. D genes are given only for firm matches. Clone size, where shown, is once, few, many, or a class for clones that have expanded.

j_call: TRBJ2-7
d_call: TRBD2
clone_size: many
v_call: TRBV20-1
cdr3_aa: CSARDRSGLDNF
cdr3_nt: TGCAGTGCTAGAGATAGATCGGGACTAGACAACTTC

j_call: TRBJ2-4
d_call: TRBD1
clone_size: many
v_call: TRBV11-2
cdr3_aa: CASSSPLGSSGQGLAKNIQYF
cdr3_nt: TGTGCCAGCAGCTCTCCTTTGGGCTCCTCCGGACAGGGCTTAGCCAAAAACATTCAGTACTTC

j_call: TRBJ2-7
d_call: -
clone_size: many
v_call: TRBV19
cdr3_aa: CASRGDVSYEQYF
cdr3_nt: TGTGCCAGCAGGGGGGACGTATCCTACGAGCAGTACTTC

j_call: TRBJ1-1
d_call: TRBD1
clone_size: many
v_call: TRBV4-1
cdr3_aa: CASSQSDRDTEASF
cdr3_nt: TGCGCCAGCAGCCAATCGGACAGGGACACTGAAGCTTCCTTT

j_call: TRBJ2-2
d_call: TRBD1
clone_size: -
v_call: TRBV11-2
cdr3_aa: CVSRPGQGAGAGELFF
cdr3_nt: TGTGTCAGCAGACCAGGACAGGGGGCAGGGGCCGGGGAGCTGTTTTTT

j_call: TRBJ2-4
d_call: TRBD2
clone_size: few
v_call: TRBV5-8
cdr3_aa: CASSQKEGGSIQYF
cdr3_nt: TGTGCCAGCAGCCAGAAGGAAGGCGGGAGCATTCAGTACTTC

j_call: TRBJ2-7
d_call: -
clone_size: -
v_call: TRBV27
cdr3_aa: CASSLRSGLYEQYF
cdr3_nt: TGTGCCAGCAGTTTGCGTAGCGGACTCTACGAGCAGTACTTC

j_call: TRBJ2-7
d_call: -
clone_size: few
v_call: TRBV6-1
cdr3_aa: CASSTGSFSYEQYF
cdr3_nt: TGTGCCAGCAGCACCGGGAGTTTCTCCTACGAGCAGTACTTC

j_call: TRBJ1-1
d_call: -
clone_size: many
v_call: TRBV6-5
cdr3_aa: CASSYRQVSTEAFF
cdr3_nt: TGTGCCAGCAGTTACCGGCAGGTGTCCACTGAAGCTTTCTTT

j_call: TRBJ2-2
d_call: -
clone_size: few
v_call: TRBV29-1
cdr3_aa: CGSRAGTGELFF
cdr3_nt: TGTGGGTCCAGGGCGGGCACCGGGGAGCTGTTTTTT

j_call: TRBJ2-7
d_call: -
clone_size: -
v_call: TRBV6-2/TRBV6-3
cdr3_aa: CASSYSRFFAGFYEQYF
cdr3_nt: TGTGCCAGCAGTTACTCCCGGTTCTTCGCGGGGTTTTACGAGCAGTACTTC

j_call: TRBJ2-7
d_call: -
clone_size: many
v_call: TRBV6-5
cdr3_aa: CASSWGRGSYEQYF
cdr3_nt: TGTGCCAGCAGTTGGGGCAGGGGATCCTACGAGCAGTACTTC

j_call: TRBJ1-1
d_call: -
clone_size: few
v_call: TRBV19
cdr3_aa: CASSIEGGGTEAFF
cdr3_nt: TGTGCCAGTAGTATAGAAGGAGGAGGCACTGAAGCTTTCTTT

j_call: TRBJ1-1
d_call: -
clone_size: many
v_call: TRBV6-4
cdr3_aa: CASSAGVGGEAFF
cdr3_nt: TGTGCCAGCAGTGCAGGGGTAGGAGGTGAAGCTTTCTTT

j_call: TRBJ1-2
d_call: TRBD1
clone_size: once
v_call: TRBV10-3
cdr3_aa: CAISETTGFYGYTF
cdr3_nt: TGTGCCATCAGTGAGACGACAGGGTTCTATGGCTACACCTTC

j_call: TRBJ2-7
d_call: TRBD1
clone_size: many
v_call: TRBV11-2
cdr3_aa: CASSLGQGASASYEQYF
cdr3_nt: TGTGCCAGCAGCTTGGGGCAGGGGGCGTCGGCCTCCTACGAGCAGTACTTC

j_call: TRBJ2-7
d_call: TRBD1
clone_size: many
v_call: TRBV6-5
cdr3_aa: CASSQGAVEQYF
cdr3_nt: TGTGCCAGCAGTCAGGGGGCGGTCGAGCAGTACTTC

j_call: TRBJ2-7
d_call: TRBD2
clone_size: few
v_call: TRBV11-2
cdr3_aa: CASSRGLAGGGGYEQYF
cdr3_nt: TGTGCCAGCAGCCGGGGGCTAGCGGGAGGGGGAGGGTACGAGCAGTACTTC

j_call: TRBJ1-2
d_call: TRBD1
clone_size: -
v_call: TRBV12-3/TRBV12-4
cdr3_aa: CASTPGQGPQNYGYTF
cdr3_nt: TGTGCCAGCACCCCGGGACAGGGGCCTCAAAACTATGGCTACACCTTC

j_call: TRBJ2-2
d_call: -
clone_size: few
v_call: TRBV5-1
cdr3_aa: CASSSGSIDTGELFF
cdr3_nt: TGCGCCAGCAGCTCAGGGAGTATAGACACCGGGGAGCTGTTTTTT

j_call: TRBJ2-5
d_call: TRBD2
clone_size: -
v_call: TRBV19
cdr3_aa: CASSVWTSGKETQYF
cdr3_nt: TGTGCCAGTAGTGTTTGGACTAGCGGGAAGGAGACCCAGTACTTC

j_call: TRBJ1-1
d_call: -
clone_size: many
v_call: TRBV12-3/TRBV12-4
cdr3_aa: CASSPPGGRGTEAFF
cdr3_nt: TGTGCCAGCAGTCCACCGGGGGGGAGAGGCACTGAAGCTTTCTTT

j_call: TRBJ1-6
d_call: -
clone_size: -
v_call: TRBV5-6
cdr3_aa: CASSLEVTGDNSPLHF
cdr3_nt: TGTGCCAGCAGCTTGGAGGTAACGGGGGATAATTCACCCCTCCACTTT

j_call: TRBJ2-7
d_call: TRBD2
clone_size: many
v_call: TRBV7-9
cdr3_aa: CASSPSPGGEQYF
cdr3_nt: TGTGCCAGCAGCCCCTCTCCGGGGGGCGAGCAGTACTTC

j_call: TRBJ2-3
d_call: -
clone_size: many
v_call: TRBV28
cdr3_aa: CASSPMGATDTQYF
cdr3_nt: TGTGCCAGCAGCCCGATGGGTGCGACAGATACGCAGTATTTT

j_call: TRBJ2-7
d_call: TRBD2
clone_size: many
v_call: TRBV28
cdr3_aa: CASSLPPPGGSGEQYF
cdr3_nt: TGTGCCAGCAGTTTACCCCCACCCGGGGGGAGTGGGGAGCAGTACTTC

j_call: TRBJ2-7
d_call: -
clone_size: many
v_call: TRBV29-1
cdr3_aa: CSVDAGNYEQYF
cdr3_nt: TGCAGCGTTGATGCAGGGAACTACGAGCAGTACTTC

j_call: TRBJ2-7
d_call: -
clone_size: many
v_call: TRBV4-1
cdr3_aa: CASSQDEGFGFELYF
cdr3_nt: TGCGCCAGCAGCCAAGACGAGGGTTTCGGGTTTGAGTTGTACTTC

j_call: TRBJ1-5
d_call: -
clone_size: few
v_call: TRBV12-3/TRBV12-4
cdr3_aa: CASSLARGMGNQPQHF
cdr3_nt: TGTGCCAGCAGTTTAGCCAGGGGAATGGGCAATCAGCCCCAGCATTTT

j_call: TRBJ1-1
d_call: -
clone_size: many
v_call: TRBV28
cdr3_aa: CASSFYGRGPNTEAFF
cdr3_nt: TGTGCCAGCAGTTTTTATGGCAGGGGCCCGAACACTGAAGCTTTCTTT

j_call: TRBJ2-5
d_call: -
clone_size: many
v_call: TRBV6-5
cdr3_aa: CASSHSSRSETQYF
cdr3_nt: TGTGCCAGCAGTCACTCGTCCAGGTCTGAGACCCAGTACTTC

j_call: TRBJ2-3
d_call: TRBD2
clone_size: -
v_call: TRBV12-3/TRBV12-4
cdr3_aa: CASGSGVTSGITDTQYF
cdr3_nt: TGTGCCAGCGGCTCCGGTGTGACTAGCGGGATCACAGATACGCAGTATTTT

j_call: TRBJ1-5
d_call: -
clone_size: -
v_call: TRBV27
cdr3_aa: CASSLDGVGQPQHF
cdr3_nt: TGTGCCAGCAGTTTAGACGGGGTTGGTCAGCCCCAGCATTTT

j_call: TRBJ1-2
d_call: -
clone_size: many
v_call: TRBV2
cdr3_aa: CASSEQGRHDYGYTF
cdr3_nt: TGTGCCAGCAGTGAACAGGGGCGTCATGACTATGGCTACACCTTC

j_call: TRBJ2-5
d_call: -
clone_size: many
v_call: TRBV29-1
cdr3_aa: CSVEGYQETQYF
cdr3_nt: TGCAGCGTTGAGGGGTACCAAGAGACCCAGTACTTC

j_call: TRBJ2-7
d_call: TRBD1
clone_size: -
v_call: TRBV28
cdr3_aa: CASSSGTGPWEQYF
cdr3_nt: TGTGCCAGCAGTTCAGGGACAGGCCCCTGGGAGCAGTACTTC

j_call: TRBJ2-7
d_call: -
clone_size: -
v_call: TRBV7-2
cdr3_aa: CASSLRDTIYEQYF
cdr3_nt: TGTGCCAGCAGCTTAAGGGACACAATCTACGAGCAGTACTTC

j_call: TRBJ2-2
d_call: -
clone_size: many
v_call: TRBV11-3
cdr3_aa: CASSRDWNTGELFF
cdr3_nt: TGTGCCAGCAGCCGGGACTGGAACACCGGGGAGCTGTTTTTT

j_call: TRBJ1-6
d_call: TRBD1
clone_size: many
v_call: TRBV6-5
cdr3_aa: CASRGKDREESPLHF
cdr3_nt: TGTGCCAGCAGGGGAAAGGACAGGGAGGAGTCACCCCTCCACTTT

j_call: TRBJ2-7
d_call: -
clone_size: -
v_call: TRBV6-1
cdr3_aa: CASSRGSGHLTSEQYF
cdr3_nt: TGTGCCAGCAGCCGGGGATCGGGACACTTAACCTCTGAGCAGTACTTC

j_call: TRBJ1-1
d_call: -
clone_size: many
v_call: TRBV12-3/TRBV12-4
cdr3_aa: CASTVGGGWKNTEAFF
cdr3_nt: TGTGCCAGCACCGTAGGGGGGGGCTGGAAGAACACTGAAGCTTTCTTT

j_call: TRBJ1-1
d_call: -
clone_size: -
v_call: TRBV6-5
cdr3_aa: CASSSISMNTEAFF
cdr3_nt: TGTGCCAGCAGTTCCATCAGCATGAACACTGAAGCTTTCTTT

j_call: TRBJ2-7
d_call: -
clone_size: many
v_call: TRBV27
cdr3_aa: CASSVTGLYYEQYF
cdr3_nt: TGTGCCAGCAGCGTAACAGGGCTATACTACGAGCAGTACTTC

j_call: TRBJ2-7
d_call: TRBD2
clone_size: many
v_call: TRBV12-3/TRBV12-4
cdr3_aa: CASSYGGLAGEKGYEQYF
cdr3_nt: TGTGCCAGCAGTTATGGAGGACTAGCGGGAGAAAAGGGCTACGAGCAGTACTTC

j_call: TRBJ1-1
d_call: -
clone_size: many
v_call: TRBV6-5
cdr3_aa: CASSYLYPGEAEAFF
cdr3_nt: TGTGCCAGCAGTTACTTATATCCGGGGGAGGCTGAAGCTTTCTTT

j_call: TRBJ2-7
d_call: TRBD2
clone_size: many
v_call: TRBV6-1
cdr3_aa: CASRFASGVSSYEQYF
cdr3_nt: TGTGCCAGCAGGTTCGCTAGCGGGGTAAGCTCCTACGAGCAGTACTTC

j_call: TRBJ1-2
d_call: TRBD1
clone_size: many
v_call: TRBV2
cdr3_aa: CASSEQSNRGEGYTF
cdr3_nt: TGTGCCAGCAGTGAACAGAGTAACAGGGGGGAAGGCTACACCTTC

j_call: TRBJ1-3
d_call: -
clone_size: many
v_call: TRBV6-5
cdr3_aa: CASSSPSSGNTIYF
cdr3_nt: TGTGCCAGCAGTTCGCCCTCCTCTGGAAACACCATATATTTT

j_call: TRBJ2-7
d_call: -
clone_size: few
v_call: TRBV7-8
cdr3_aa: CASSFSKRTASYEQYF
cdr3_nt: TGTGCCAGCAGCTTCTCTAAAAGGACAGCCTCCTACGAGCAGTACTTC

j_call: TRBJ2-7
d_call: -
clone_size: few
v_call: TRBV6-2/TRBV6-3
cdr3_aa: CASSYPQYSYYEQYF
cdr3_nt: TGTGCCAGCAGTTACCCCCAGTACTCCTACTACGAGCAGTACTTC

j_call: TRBJ1-1
d_call: -
clone_size: many
v_call: TRBV5-8
cdr3_aa: CASSLDLIMNTEAFF
cdr3_nt: TGTGCCAGCAGCTTGGATCTAATAATGAACACTGAAGCTTTCTTT